Listed here are 6 T cell receptor beta chains from one sample, sequenced in a study of blood T cell repertoires in COVID-19. Assay used: immunoSEQ multiplex PCR; TCRdb lists only in-frame clones, some missing. The sample holds some 180,000 clones, less than 85% seen once. Sequences were obtained from peripheral blood. The origin of the receptors is a man aged 45-60 years who had recovered from COVID-19.

The CDR3: CATLVGGQGNTIYF. DNA for the CDR3: TGTGCCACCCTAGTTGGGGGACAGGGAAACACCATATATTTT. The gene calls are TRBV10-3 and TRBJ1-3; 7 bases are a match to TRBD1. Germline V gene lookup returns CDR1 ENHRY and CDR2 SYGVKD. V trimming: 10 bases; J trimming: 4 bases; junction bases outside the gene matches: 10. The CDR3 sequence is 14 residues long.

The V gene is TRBV5-1, the J gene TRBJ2-7; TRBD2 is a possible D gene (6 bases). The CDR3 has 13 residues. Germline CDR1 and CDR2: SGHRS and YFSETQ. Trimming removed 5 bases from V and 6 bases from J, with 15 bases in between. The CDR3 loop reads CASSPLTSSEQYF. Written as DNA, the CDR3 is TGCGCCAGCAGTCCACTGACTAGTAGCGAGCAGTACTTC.

This clone was seen more than once but under ten times. The chain employs TRBV9 and TRBJ2-1; 7 bases agree with TRBD2. Germline trimming cut 4 bases from V and 2 bases from J; bases unmatched to any gene: 9. The CDR3 length is 16 residues. Germline lookup yields CDR1 SGDLS and CDR2 YYNGEE. In nucleotides, the CDR3 is TGTGCCAGCAGCCCAGGCGGGAGACGGACCTACAATGAGCAGTTCTTC. Translated, it gives CASSPGGRRTYNEQFF. Filled out from reference TRBV9 and TRBJ2-1, the complete variable domain reads DSGVTQTPKHLITATGQRVTLRCSPRSGDLSVYWYQQSLDQGLQFLIQYYNGEERAKGNILERFSAQQFPDLHSELNLSSLELGDSALYFCASSPGGRRTYNEQFFGPGTRLTVL.

The rearrangement links TRBV5-4 to TRBJ1-2, with 8 bases lining up with TRBD1. In germline, CDR1 is SGHNT, CDR2 YYREEE (reference sequence). The CDR3 length is 14 residues. Trimming at V came to 2 bases and at J to 4 bases, leaving 4 bases not matched to a gene. The chain's CDR3 is CASSLPTGAYGYTF. In nucleotides, the CDR3 is TGTGCCAGCAGCTTACCGACAGGGGCCTATGGCTACACCTTC.

The chain links TRBV30 to TRBJ1-2, with 8 bases that match TRBD1. This CDR3 has 14 residues. The J segment lost 5 bases and the V segment lost 4 bases, leaving 9 bases of the junction unmatched. Germline-derived CDR1 and CDR2 are GTSNPN and SVGIG (reference sequence). The CDR3 is CAWKRPDREYGYTF. The CDR3 DNA reads TGTGCCTGGAAGCGCCCGGACAGGGAGTATGGCTACACCTTC.

The rearrangement links TRBV9 to TRBJ2-7; TRBD2 matches at 8 bases. V trimming: 5 bases; J trimming: 2 bases; junction bases outside the gene matches: 9. The CDR3 totals 15 residues. The germline CDR1 and CDR2 sequences are SGDLS and YYNGEE. In DNA, the CDR3 is TGTGCCAGCAGTGACACTAGCGGCCCGACCTACGAGCAGTACTTC. Translation gives CASSDTSGPTYEQYF.